This T cell receptor (beta chain) was sequenced during a study of blood T cell repertoires in COVID-19. Overall study: The origin of the acute and convalescent COVID-19 samples was the United States, Italy and Spain. T cells, B-cell-depleted T cells, or PBMCs supplied cDNA or gDNA.

Source study methods: How many nucleated cells were present was estimated from reference gene primer amplification. TCRdb's table, derived via immunoSEQ multiplex PCR, lists solely in-frame clones and lacks some. The V and J calls and clone size come from that table; D and trimming were worked out from the DNA. The sample yields approximately 82,000 clones, 80% to 90% seen once. The CDR3 is made up of 17 amino acids. V gave up 5 bases and J gave up 3 bases; unmatched junction bases: 11. CDR1 and CDR2 from the germline V gene are LNHNV and YYDKDF (reference sequence). This clonotype was sampled from a man between 65 and 85 years old with active or convalescent COVID-19. The chain combines TRBV15 with TRBJ2-1, with 9 bases fitting TRBD2. Sequences were obtained from peripheral blood. The CDR3 sequence is CATSGIVREGFYNEQFF. As DNA, the CDR3 is TGTGCCACCAGCGGAATTGTGCGGGAGGGATTCTACAATGAGCAGTTCTTC.